A selection of T cell receptor beta chains follows, all from one sample in a study of a mutant IDH1 vaccine in newly diagnosed glioma. No antigen is known for these receptors. Assay used: immunoSEQ multiplex PCR; TCRdb lists only in-frame clones, some missing. The sample has approximately 41,000 clones, about four fifths seen once. The material sequenced was PBMCs, taken from a glioma patient whose treatment included an IDH1 peptide vaccine. The receptor set was obtained from a man between 40 and 49 years old with glioma. The CDR3 runs from the conserved cysteine through the conserved F or W. Fields, in order: CDR3 DNA, CDR3 protein, D gene, J gene, clone size, V gene. D genes are given only for firm matches. Expanded clones get a size class; other rows say once, few or many, or leave the size out.

TGTGCTAGTGGGACGGGGGTCTCCTACAATGAGCAGTTCTTC,CASGTGVSYNEQFF,.,TRBJ2-1,.,TRBV12-5
TGTGCCTGGACGGCCTACAATGAGCAGTTCTTC,CAWTAYNEQFF,.,TRBJ2-1,.,TRBV30
TGTGCCAGCAGTCACAGTAACGATTACTATGGCTACACCTTC,CASSHSNDYYGYTF,.,TRBJ1-2,once,TRBV6-5
TGTGCCAGCAGCAACCAGGGGGCGGAACCCTACAATGAGCAGTTCTTC,CASSNQGAEPYNEQFF,TRBD1,TRBJ2-1,.,TRBV5-6
TGCGCCAGCAGCCAGAGTAGCGGGAGATACAATGAGCAGTTCTTC,CASSQSSGRYNEQFF,TRBD2,TRBJ2-1,.,TRBV4-3
TGTGCCAGCAGTCGAGGGGACAGGGGCTATGGCTACACCTTC,CASSRGDRGYGYTF,TRBD1,TRBJ1-2,few,TRBV27
TGTGCCAGCAGCCCCACACCTTTCTCCTACAATGAGCAGTTCTTC,CASSPTPFSYNEQFF,.,TRBJ2-1,once,TRBV7-6
TGTGCCAGCAGCTTAGGTGGCGGGAGCTCTGGAAACACCATATATTTT,CASSLGGGSSGNTIYF,.,TRBJ1-3,.,TRBV7-2
TGTGCCAGCAGTCCACCCCGAGGGGGTAACAACTTC,CASSPPRGGNNF,.,TRBJ2-7,once,TRBV28
TGTGCCAGCAGTGTCCCCGGCCGGAACTCTGGAAACACCATATATTTT,CASSVPGRNSGNTIYF,.,TRBJ1-3,.,TRBV6-1
TGTGCCAGCAGTGCCAGTAGGCGCGAGCAGTACTTC,CASSASRREQYF,.,TRBJ2-7,.,TRBV6-1
TGTGCCAGCAGCCAAACAGGGCCCGGAAACACCATATATTTT,CASSQTGPGNTIYF,.,TRBJ1-3,.,TRBV5-6
TGTGCCAGCAGCTTGAAAACTAGCGGGGGGGACGGGGAGCTGTTTTTT,CASSLKTSGGDGELFF,TRBD2,TRBJ2-2,medium-sized,TRBV5-4
TGTGCCAGCAACCTGGACGGGGGACCCGGGGAGCTGTTTTTT,CASNLDGGPGELFF,.,TRBJ2-2,.,TRBV25-1
TGTGCCAGCAGGACAGGGCCGAACACTGAAGCTTTCTTT,CASRTGPNTEAFF,TRBD1,TRBJ1-1,.,TRBV6-1
TGTGCCAGCAGAACAGGGGGCGGTGGCTACACCTTC,CASRTGGGGYTF,TRBD1,TRBJ1-2,.,TRBV7-9
TGTGCCAGCAGCTCCCGGGACAGGGGCAATCAGCCCCAGCATTTT,CASSSRDRGNQPQHF,TRBD1,TRBJ1-5,.,TRBV13
TGCGCCAGCAGCCAAGACCCCCCTAGCGGGAGCTCCTACAATGAGCAGTTCTTC,CASSQDPPSGSSYNEQFF,TRBD2,TRBJ2-1,.,TRBV4-3
TGTGCCAGCCGTGGGGACAGCTCCTACGAGCAGTACTTC,CASRGDSSYEQYF,TRBD1,TRBJ2-7,.,TRBV28
TGTGCCAGCAGATTCGGACTAGCGGTTTACAATGAGCAGTTCTTC,CASRFGLAVYNEQFF,TRBD2,TRBJ2-1,.,TRBV7-2
TGTGCCAGCAGCCCCCGACAGGGTAATGAGCAGTTCTTC,CASSPRQGNEQFF,TRBD1,TRBJ2-1,.,TRBV7-9
TGTGCCAGCAGCCCCGGACAGGAGAGCTCCTACAATGAGCAGTTCTTC,CASSPGQESSYNEQFF,TRBD1,TRBJ2-1,.,TRBV7-9
TGTGCCAGCAGTGATACGACAGGGGGATGGACAGATACGCAGTATTTT,CASSDTTGGWTDTQYF,TRBD1,TRBJ2-3,few,TRBV25-1
TGTGCCAGCAGTGCTTCAGGGAGCACTGAAGCTTTCTTT,CASSASGSTEAFF,.,TRBJ1-1,.,TRBV2
TGTGCCGGTTCAGTCCCCTACCAAGAGACCCAGTACTTC,CAGSVPYQETQYF,.,TRBJ2-5,once,TRBV5-6
TGTGCCACCAGCATAAACAGAAACTCGATGAACACTGAAGCTTTCTTT,CATSINRNSMNTEAFF,.,TRBJ1-1,.,TRBV15
TGTGCCAGCAGCCGACTCCGGGCCGGGACAGGGATCAACGAGCAGTACTTC,CASSRLRAGTGINEQYF,TRBD1,TRBJ2-7,few,TRBV4-2
TGTGCCAGCAGTTTATCTGGGGGCAACACCGGGGAGCTGTTTTTT,CASSLSGGNTGELFF,.,TRBJ2-2,.,TRBV28
TGTGCCTGGAATCAGGGAGTTCGCCAGCCCCAGCATTTT,CAWNQGVRQPQHF,.,TRBJ1-5,.,TRBV30
TGTGCCATCAGTGAGTCGCCAGGGGGGCCCCATGGCTACACCTTC,CAISESPGGPHGYTF,TRBD1,TRBJ1-2,.,TRBV10-3
TGTGCCAGCAGTTGGGGGGGCACTGAAGCTTTCTTT,CASSWGGTEAFF,.,TRBJ1-1,few,TRBV6-5
TGCGCCAGCAGCCAAGGGGGGTCCCAAGAGGGGGAGCAGTTCTTC,CASSQGGSQEGEQFF,.,TRBJ2-1,.,TRBV4-1
TGTGCCAGCAGCTTAGGACGACAATCTTACGAGCAGTACTTC,CASSLGRQSYEQYF,.,TRBJ2-7,.,TRBV11-2
TGTGCCAGCAGCGTAGGCTCGGGTAATGAGCAGTTCTTC,CASSVGSGNEQFF,.,TRBJ2-1,.,TRBV9
TGTGCCAGCAGTTACGGGGGGGCCCTCTACAATGAGCAGTTCTTC,CASSYGGALYNEQFF,TRBD2,TRBJ2-1,.,TRBV27
TGTGCCAGCAGTCAACAGGGTACGGGAGAGCAGTACTTC,CASSQQGTGEQYF,.,TRBJ2-7,.,TRBV6-1
TGTGCCTGGGGAGGTGGAGGTACCTACGAGCAGTACTTC,CAWGGGGTYEQYF,.,TRBJ2-7,.,TRBV30
TGTGCCAGCAGCTTAGGGGATTGGGCCCTCCGGGGTGAGCAGTTCTTC,CASSLGDWALRGEQFF,.,TRBJ2-1,.,TRBV7-9
TGTGCCAGCAGCTATTCCCGGACAGGGGTGAACGAGCAGTACTTC,CASSYSRTGVNEQYF,TRBD1,TRBJ2-7,.,TRBV11-2
TGTGCCAGCAGTGAGTTTAGCGGGAACTCCTACAATGAGCAGTTCTTC,CASSEFSGNSYNEQFF,TRBD2,TRBJ2-1,.,TRBV6-1
TGTGCCAGTAGTCATGGTTGGACTAGCGGCTACAATGAGCAGTTCTTC,CASSHGWTSGYNEQFF,TRBD2,TRBJ2-1,.,TRBV19
TGTGCCAGTAGGTCAAAGACAGTGAACCCCTACGAGCAGTACTTC,CASRSKTVNPYEQYF,.,TRBJ2-7,.,TRBV19
TGTGCCAGCAGCCCAGACAGGGGGGGAACTGAAGCTTTCTTT,CASSPDRGGTEAFF,TRBD1,TRBJ1-1,few,TRBV14
TGCGCCAGCAGCTCGGAGGGGGTCTCCTACAATGAGCAGTTCTTC,CASSSEGVSYNEQFF,.,TRBJ2-1,.,TRBV5-1
TGTGCCAGCAGGCCACTAGCGGATACGCAGTATTTT,CASRPLADTQYF,TRBD2,TRBJ2-3,once,TRBV6-6
TGCGCCAGCAGCCAAGATTGGGCTAGCGGGATGACAGATACGCAGTATTTT,CASSQDWASGMTDTQYF,TRBD2,TRBJ2-3,.,TRBV4-1
TGTGCCAGTAGTAGGGGACAGAGCCCTCAAGAGACCCAGTACTTC,CASSRGQSPQETQYF,TRBD1,TRBJ2-5,.,TRBV19
TGTGCCACCGTCGTGGCGGGAGGTGCATATGAGCAGTTCTTC,CATVVAGGAYEQFF,TRBD2,TRBJ2-1,.,TRBV10-3
TGTGCCAGCAGTGAAAGAGGACAAATATTCGGGGGCTACACCTTC,CASSERGQIFGGYTF,.,TRBJ1-2,.,TRBV2
TGTGCCAGCAGCTTTGGGATTAACCGGGGCTACGAGCAGTACTTC,CASSFGINRGYEQYF,.,TRBJ2-7,.,TRBV5-5
TGTGTCAGCAGCTTGGCAGGACTAGCCCACGAGCAGTACTTC,CVSSLAGLAHEQYF,TRBD2,TRBJ2-7,once,TRBV5-4
TGTGCCTGGAGTGGATCGGGGGCGGTCTACGAGCAGTACTTC,CAWSGSGAVYEQYF,.,TRBJ2-7,once,TRBV30
TGTGCCAGCAGCTTGATTGAACCTACTAACTATGGCTACACCTTC,CASSLIEPTNYGYTF,.,TRBJ1-2,.,TRBV5-6
TGCGCCAGCAGCTGGCTGGGTAGCTCCACAGATACGCAGTATTTT,CASSWLGSSTDTQYF,.,TRBJ2-3,.,TRBV5-1
TGTGCCAGCAGCTACGGGACAGGGGTTGTCTATGGCTACACCTTC,CASSYGTGVVYGYTF,TRBD1,TRBJ1-2,.,TRBV7-6
TGTGCCAGCAGCTTAGGACAGGGGCTTGGCTACACCTTC,CASSLGQGLGYTF,TRBD1,TRBJ1-2,.,TRBV7-6
TGTGCCAGCAGATTAGCGGGGGGTTACAATGAGCAGTTCTTC,CASRLAGGYNEQFF,TRBD2,TRBJ2-1,.,TRBV6-5
TGCGCCAGCAGTCAATTCCTCGGGGGCACAGATACGCAGTATTTT,CASSQFLGGTDTQYF,.,TRBJ2-3,.,TRBV23-1
TGTGCCAGCAGACACAGGGGAAATACGCAGTATTTT,CASRHRGNTQYF,TRBD1,TRBJ2-3,.,TRBV11-2